These T cell receptor beta chains were read from a single sample in a study of T cells in Graves' hyperthyroidism and ophthalmopathy. MiXCR, run by TCRdb on the multiplex PCR reads, gives a single entry per CDR3 protein. The sample has roughly 700,000 distinct CDR3 sequences; 11% to 15% are singletons. Source material: blood. These receptors originate from a woman aged 18-29 years with Graves' hyperthyroidism. Both conserved end residues are part of each CDR3. Each record gives: D gene, V gene, clone size, J gene, CDR3 protein, CDR3 DNA. The D gene is left open where the match is weak. Clone size appears in some rows only: once, few, many, or a class for an expanded clone.

D gene: .; V gene: TRBV11-2; clone size: .; J gene: TRBJ1-2; CDR3 protein: CASSPEAGNYGYTF; CDR3 DNA: TGTGCCAGCAGCCCTGAGGCAGGGAATTATGGCTACACCTTC
D gene: .; V gene: TRBV3-1; clone size: .; J gene: TRBJ2-7; CDR3 protein: CASSQGIEQYF; CDR3 DNA: TGTGCCAGCAGCCAAGGGATTGAGCAGTACTTC
D gene: .; V gene: TRBV2; clone size: .; J gene: TRBJ2-3; CDR3 protein: CASSEALPFSKGTDTQYF; CDR3 DNA: TGTGCCAGCAGTGAAGCTCTTCCTTTCTCGAAGGGGACAGATACGCAGTATTTT
D gene: TRBD1; V gene: TRBV6-2/TRBV6-3; clone size: many; J gene: TRBJ2-3; CDR3 protein: CASSYPPDRDDTQYF; CDR3 DNA: TGTGCCAGCAGTTACCCCCCGGACAGGGACGATACGCAGTATTTT
D gene: TRBD1; V gene: TRBV27; clone size: .; J gene: TRBJ1-5; CDR3 protein: CASRNRGLNQPQHF; CDR3 DNA: TGTGCCAGCAGAAACAGGGGATTAAATCAGCCCCAGCATTTT
D gene: TRBD2; V gene: TRBV4-3; clone size: .; J gene: TRBJ2-1; CDR3 protein: CASSHGGEGYRQFF; CDR3 DNA: TGCGCCAGCAGCCACGGCGGGGAGGGGTATCGGCAGTTCTTC
D gene: TRBD1; V gene: TRBV30; clone size: many; J gene: TRBJ1-1; CDR3 protein: CAWTAGQGDTEAFF; CDR3 DNA: TGTGCCTGGACTGCGGGACAGGGAGACACTGAAGCTTTCTTT
D gene: .; V gene: TRBV28; clone size: few; J gene: TRBJ2-3; CDR3 protein: CASSFIWDSTDTQYF; CDR3 DNA: TGTGCCAGCAGTTTTATCTGGGACAGCACAGATACGCAGTATTTT
D gene: .; V gene: TRBV20-1; clone size: many; J gene: TRBJ1-1; CDR3 protein: CSAGTVGVNTEAFF; CDR3 DNA: TGCAGTGCGGGAACAGTAGGTGTGAACACTGAAGCTTTCTTT
D gene: .; V gene: TRBV13; clone size: many; J gene: TRBJ2-1; CDR3 protein: CASRAGGYNEQFF; CDR3 DNA: TGTGCCAGCAGAGCAGGGGGGTACAATGAGCAGTTCTTC
D gene: .; V gene: TRBV4-1; clone size: few; J gene: TRBJ2-4; CDR3 protein: CASSQGPRGGSAKNIQYF; CDR3 DNA: TGCGCCAGCAGCCAGGGGCCGAGGGGCGGATCAGCCAAAAACATTCAGTACTTC
D gene: .; V gene: TRBV20-1; clone size: few; J gene: TRBJ2-7; CDR3 protein: CSATGTFGSYEQYF; CDR3 DNA: TGCAGTGCTACAGGGACCTTTGGCTCCTACGAGCAGTACTTC
D gene: TRBD1; V gene: TRBV2; clone size: .; J gene: TRBJ1-2; CDR3 protein: CASSDRALYF; CDR3 DNA: TGTGCCAGCAGCGACAGGGCTCTCTACTTC
D gene: .; V gene: TRBV7-8; clone size: few; J gene: TRBJ1-6; CDR3 protein: CATKQPNNSPLHF; CDR3 DNA: TGTGCCACCAAACAGCCGAATAATTCACCCCTCCACTTT
D gene: .; V gene: TRBV7-9; clone size: many; J gene: TRBJ2-1; CDR3 protein: CASSTPITREQFF; CDR3 DNA: TGTGCCAGCAGCACGCCGATTACTAGAGAGCAGTTCTTC
D gene: TRBD2; V gene: TRBV2; clone size: many; J gene: TRBJ2-2; CDR3 protein: CASSELAGGELFF; CDR3 DNA: TGTGCCAGCAGTGAACTAGCGGGCGGGGAGCTGTTTTTT
D gene: .; V gene: TRBV2; clone size: few; J gene: TRBJ2-1; CDR3 protein: CVSPLEGAGEQFF; CDR3 DNA: TGTGTCAGCCCACTGGAGGGGGCTGGTGAGCAGTTCTTC
D gene: TRBD1; V gene: TRBV2; clone size: .; J gene: TRBJ1-5; CDR3 protein: CASSEGTGYVSNQPQHF; CDR3 DNA: TGTGCCAGCAGTGAAGGGACAGGGTATGTGAGCAATCAGCCCCAGCATTTT